Listed below are T cell receptor beta chains from one sample, sequenced in a study of T cells after yellow fever vaccination. TCRdb called the 5' RACE reads again in MiXCR, with one record for every CDR3 protein. This repertoire shows 230,000 or so distinct CDR3 sequences, approximately 3.8% found once; its top ten account for about a fifth. The sequencing used PBMCs, collected 15 days after the yellow fever booster vaccination. Every receptor here comes from a young man who received the YFV17D yellow fever vaccine. Both conserved end residues are part of each CDR3. Fields, in order: clone size, J gene, V gene, D gene, CDR3 DNA, CDR3 protein. The D gene is left open where the match is weak. Rows give clone size only sometimes, using once, few, many, or a class for an expanded clone.

many | TRBJ2-1 | TRBV14 | - | TGTGCCAGCAGCCACTCGAGCAATGAGCAGTTCTTC | CASSHSSNEQFF
many | TRBJ2-7 | TRBV6-6 | - | TGTGCCAGCAGTTACGTCTCCTACGAGCAGTACTTC | CASSYVSYEQYF
many | TRBJ1-1 | TRBV7-9 | - | TGTGCCAGCAGCTCCGTTATGAACACTGAAGCTTTCTTT | CASSSVMNTEAFF
- | TRBJ2-1 | TRBV7-2 | TRBD2 | TGTGCCAGCAGCCGGGGGACTAGCGGGGGGGTCTACAATGAGCAGTTCTTC | CASSRGTSGGVYNEQFF
few | TRBJ1-5 | TRBV7-3 | TRBD1 | TGTGCCAGCAGCTTAACGTCAAAGGGGGCCAGGCAGCCCCAGCATTTT | CASSLTSKGARQPQHF
many | TRBJ1-4 | TRBV7-2 | TRBD1 | TGTGCCAGCAGCCTGTGGACAGGAGGTGAAAAACTGTTTTTT | CASSLWTGGEKLFF
many | TRBJ2-5 | TRBV15 | TRBD1 | TGTGCCACCGGCCCCAGGGGGCCCCAAGAGACCCAGTACTTC | CATGPRGPQETQYF
many | TRBJ1-6 | TRBV4-3 | - | TGCGCCAGCAGCCAAGCGGCGCAGGGGCCTTCACCCCTCCACTTT | CASSQAAQGPSPLHF
many | TRBJ1-1 | TRBV7-9 | - | TGTGCCAGCAGCTTAGCGGGAGGTGTGACGAACACTGAAGCTTTCTTT | CASSLAGGVTNTEAFF
many | TRBJ1-4 | TRBV7-2 | TRBD1 | TGTGCCAGCAGCTCCGACAGGGGGAAACTGTTTTTT | CASSSDRGKLFF
many | TRBJ2-3 | TRBV7-9 | TRBD1 | TGTGCCAGCAGCCAGACGTGGGGACAGGGGGATACGCAGTATTTT | CASSQTWGQGDTQYF
- | TRBJ2-7 | TRBV25-1 | - | TGTGCCAGCAGAAGCAGGGACACCTACGAGCAGTACTTC | CASRSRDTYEQYF
many | TRBJ2-2 | TRBV11-2 | - | TGTGCCAGCAGCCCCAATGTAGGGGGTGGTTTTTTT | CASSPNVGGGFF
many | TRBJ2-2 | TRBV5-1 | - | TGCGCCAGCTCCTTCGTCGGGGAGAACACCGGGGAGCTGTTTTTT | CASSFVGENTGELFF
many | TRBJ1-6 | TRBV7-9 | - | TGTGCCAGCACCGCAGTCAGGGTTGGCAATTCACCCCTCCACTTT | CASTAVRVGNSPLHF
many | TRBJ2-1 | TRBV5-4 | TRBD1 | TGTGCCAGCGTCGGGACAGGGGAAGGCAATGAGCAGTTCTTC | CASVGTGEGNEQFF
few | TRBJ1-2 | TRBV5-1 | TRBD1 | TGCGCCAGCAGCTTGGGGCCGCCGGGACAGGTAATCGACTATGGCTACACCTTC | CASSLGPPGQVIDYGYTF
many | TRBJ2-5 | TRBV27 | TRBD1 | TGTGCCAGCAGTTTATCCGCAGGGGGCTGGAAGACCCAGTACTTC | CASSLSAGGWKTQYF
many | TRBJ1-5 | TRBV20-1 | - | TGCAGTGCTAAGAACACAGGGTTCCGTAGCAATCAGCCCCAGCATTTT | CSAKNTGFRSNQPQHF
many | TRBJ1-1 | TRBV7-9 | - | TGTGCCAGCAGCTTAGTCGGACGCATTGAAGCTTTCTTT | CASSLVGRIEAFF
many | TRBJ2-7 | TRBV5-1 | - | TGCGCCAGCAGCTTGGAGGGGTTCTCCTACGAGCAGTACTTC | CASSLEGFSYEQYF
many | TRBJ2-5 | TRBV6-2/TRBV6-3 | TRBD2 | TGTGCCAGCAGCCCCTGGACTAGTGGTTATGAGACCCAGTACTTC | CASSPWTSGYETQYF
many | TRBJ2-7 | TRBV20-1 | TRBD2 | TGCAGTGCATTAGCGGGTTACACCTACGAGCAGTACTTC | CSALAGYTYEQYF
many | TRBJ2-3 | TRBV12-3/TRBV12-4 | TRBD1 | TGTGCCAGCAGTCCCTCCCGACAGGGGACCCCAGATACGCAGTATTTT | CASSPSRQGTPDTQYF
many | TRBJ2-2 | TRBV9 | - | TGTGCCAGCAGCTTCCGACGGACACTGTCCACCGGGGAGCTGTTTTTT | CASSFRRTLSTGELFF
many | TRBJ2-1 | TRBV6-2/TRBV6-3 | TRBD2 | TGTGCCACCCCCTTTCCGGCTAGCGGGGGAGCCACCTACAATGAGCAGTTCTTC | CATPFPASGGATYNEQFF